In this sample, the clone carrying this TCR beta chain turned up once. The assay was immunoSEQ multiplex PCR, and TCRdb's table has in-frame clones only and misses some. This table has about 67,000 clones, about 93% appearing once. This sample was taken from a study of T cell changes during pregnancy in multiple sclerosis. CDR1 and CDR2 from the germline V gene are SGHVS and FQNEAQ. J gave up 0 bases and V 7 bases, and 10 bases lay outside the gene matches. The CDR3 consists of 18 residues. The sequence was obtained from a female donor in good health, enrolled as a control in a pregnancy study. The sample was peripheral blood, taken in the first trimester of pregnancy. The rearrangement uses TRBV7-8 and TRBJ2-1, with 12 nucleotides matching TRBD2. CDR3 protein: CASTILTSGSYSYNEQFF. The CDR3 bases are TGTGCCAGCACCATCTTGACTAGCGGGAGTTACTCCTACAATGAGCAGTTCTTC.